Presented here are 23 T cell receptor beta chains from one specimen sequenced in a study of human T cells and chemical hapten exposure. TCRdb called the RACE reads again in MiXCR, with one record for every CDR3 protein. The repertoire holds 300,000 to 450,000 distinct CDR3 sequences, with 4% to 6% as singletons. Time point specified: pre-sensitization, week 0. Indicated treatment: therapeutic diphenylcyclopropenone sensitization with weekly scalp DPC. The input for sequencing was whole blood, taken in connection with sensitization to the hapten diphenylcyclopropenone (DPC). These receptors came from a woman in her forties or fifties with alopecia areata. Some clones in this sample may be carry-over from other donors' samples.

There are many counts of this clonotype. V and J are TRBV15 and TRBJ1-5; possible D gene TRBD1, 6 bases. V lost 3 bases to trimming and J lost 1 base, with 13 bases between them. Germline V gene sequence: CDR1 LNHNV, CDR2 YYDKDF (reference sequence). This CDR3 is built from 16 residues. The CDR3, as DNA: TGTGCCACCAGCAGTGGTCCAGGGGCCAGCAATCAGCCCCAGCATTTT. Translation gives CATSSGPGASNQPQHF.

This clonotype has ten or more counts. The rearrangement uses TRBV6-2 or TRBV6-3 and TRBJ2-1, with 14 bases that match TRBD2. The CDR3 sequence is 16 residues long. Germline trimming cut 6 bases from V and 6 bases from J; bases unmatched to any gene: 7. The V gene's germline CDR1 is MNHEY and CDR2 SVGEGT. In nucleotides, the CDR3 is TGTGCCAGCAGGGACATGACTAGCGGGAGGGCCAATGAGCAGTTCTTC. Encoded protein: CASRDMTSGRANEQFF.

This clonotype was detected ten times or more. The rearrangement joins TRBV29-1 to TRBJ1-1, with D unresolved. In germline, CDR1 is SQVTM, CDR2 ANQGSEA. Trimming removed 8 bases from V and 5 bases from J, with 15 bases in between. The CDR3 is 12 residues long. CDR3 protein: CSIRTGRTEAFF. The CDR3 nucleotides read TGCAGCATCAGGACGGGGAGGACTGAAGCTTTCTTT. The whole variable domain, filled in from reference TRBV29-1 and TRBJ1-1, reads SAVISQKPSRDICQRGTSLTIQCQVDSQVTMMFWYRQQPGQSLTLIATANQGSEATYESGFVIDKFPISRPNLTFSTLTVSNMSPEDSSIYLCSIRTGRTEAFFGQGTRLTVV.

This clonotype was seen at least ten times. The chain has TRBV7-2 and TRBJ2-4; the D gene is possibly TRBD2 (5 bases). Trimming stripped 1 base from V and 0 bases from J, with 10 bases between. CDR3 size: 16 residues. Germline CDR1 SGHTA, CDR2 FQGNSA. The CDR3 reads CASSLDGGLAKNIQYF. The CDR3 nucleotides are TGTGCCAGCAGCTTAGATGGAGGTTTAGCCAAAAACATTCAGTACTTC.

In DNA form, the CDR3 reads TGTGCCAGCAGCTCTGGTGGGGCCAACGTCCTGACTTTC. Protein product: CASSSGGANVLTF. The chain carries TRBV7-3 and TRBJ2-6; no definite D call. V was clipped by 4 bases and J by 3 bases, with 4 bases between them. From germline, CDR1 is SGHTA and CDR2 FQGTGA. The CDR3 extends over 13 amino acids.

This clonotype was seen many times. The chain couples TRBV3-1 to TRBJ1-2, with 8 positions matching TRBD1. CDR3 size: 13 residues. The junction had 2 bases not matched to a gene; V was cut back by 4 bases and J by 4 bases. CDR1 is LGHDT, CDR2 YNNKEL, per germline (reference sequence). The chain's CDR3 is CASSLQGGYGYTF. The CDR3 DNA sequence: TGTGCCAGCAGCCTACAGGGGGGCTATGGCTACACCTTC.

The chain recombines TRBV29-1 with TRBJ1-2; D gene unclear. With 0 bases removed from V and 5 bases from J, the gap between germline ends came to 4 bases. The germline CDR1 and CDR2 sequences are SQVTM and ANQGSEA. This CDR3 contains 11 residues. The CDR3 coding sequence is TGCAGCGTTGAAGAGCCGTATGGCTACACCTTC. Translating gives CSVEEPYGYTF.

This clonotype was detected only a few times. The rearrangement links TRBV5-1 to TRBJ2-3, with 11 bases fitting TRBD2. There are 18 residues in the CDR3. Looked up from germline, CDR1 is SGHRS and CDR2 is YFSETQ. V lost 0 bases, J lost 4 bases, and 10 bases stayed unmatched. The CDR3 region has the DNA TGCGCCAGCAGCTTGGCAGGTAGCGGGGGGGCCCATCCAGATACGCAGTATTTT. Protein product: CASSLAGSGGAHPDTQYF.

This clonotype was picked up a small number of times. The V gene is TRBV6-5, the J gene TRBJ1-2, with 8 nucleotides matching TRBD1. There are 14 residues in the CDR3. The J segment lost 4 bases and the V segment lost 5 bases, leaving 6 bases of the junction unmatched. Germline V gene lookup returns CDR1 MNHEY and CDR2 SVGAGI. The CDR3 nucleotides are TGTGCCAGCAGTGTCTCAGGGGGCGGCTATGGCTACACCTTC. The encoded protein is CASSVSGGGYGYTF.

The chain joins TRBV9 to TRBJ1-1; D gene unclear. Germline V gene data show CDR1 as SGDLS and CDR2 as YYNGEE. The CDR3 runs 15 residues. V was cut by 0 bases and J by 1 base, with 10 bases left in between. The CDR3 DNA is TGTGCCAGCAGCGTAGGCGGCAGAACGAACACTGAAGCTTTCTTT. This encodes CASSVGGRTNTEAFF.

This clonotype was seen only a few times. The V gene is TRBV19, the J gene TRBJ1-4, with 7 bases that match TRBD1. With V trimmed by 5 bases and J by 7 bases, 10 bases remained unmatched. Germline-derived CDR1 and CDR2 are LNHDA and SQIVND (reference sequence). The CDR3 sequence is 15 residues long. The DNA of the CDR3 is TGTGCCAGTAGTCCCACAGGGGTGGGTCGTGAAAAACTGTTTTTT. This sequence encodes CASSPTGVGREKLFF. The full variable domain, with the rest looked up from reference TRBV19 and TRBJ1-4, is DGGITQSPKYLFRKEGQNVTLSCEQNLNHDAMYWYRQDPGQGLRLIYYSQIVNDFQKGDIAEGYSVSREKKESFPLTVTSAQKNPTAFYLCASSPTGVGREKLFFGSGTQLSVL.

This clonotype was detected ten times or more. The chain recombines TRBV20-1 with TRBJ1-5; D call uncertain. Trimming cost V 5 bases and J 5 bases, with 10 bases left between them. Germline V gene data show CDR1 as DFQATT and CDR2 as SNEGSKA (reference sequence). The CDR3 is 12 residues long. In nucleotides, the CDR3 is TGCAGTGCTGGACGTTTAGATCAGCCCCAGCATTTT. It yields the protein CSAGRLDQPQHF.

The CDR3 region is CASSLERVSYNEQFF. The CDR3 nucleotides read TGCGCCAGCAGCCTCGAAAGGGTATCCTACAATGAGCAGTTCTTC. The chain recombines TRBV4-3 with TRBJ2-1; D unresolved. The V and J ends lost 4 bases and 1 base respectively, with 11 bases between them. Germline V gives CDR1 LGHNA, CDR2 YSLEER. The CDR3 consists of 15 residues.

The gene calls are TRBV6-5 and TRBJ1-6, with D tentatively TRBD1 (6 bases). CDR1 and CDR2 from the germline V gene are MNHEY and SVGAGI. The CDR3 has 18 residues. V lost 3 bases, J lost 0 bases, and 15 bases lay in between. CDR3 residues: CASSYRTVGSSYNSPLHF. DNA of the CDR3: TGTGCCAGCAGTTATCGGACAGTGGGAAGCTCCTATAATTCACCCCTCCACTTT.

This clonotype showed up just a few times. The chain recombines TRBV5-1 with TRBJ2-7, with TRBD2 as a possible D gene (6 bases). The CDR3 spans 13 residues. From germline, CDR1 is SGHRS and CDR2 YFSETQ. Between the trimmed V and J ends, which lost 6 bases and 0 bases, there was a span of 10 bases. The CDR3 region is CASKDGSSYEQYF. The CDR3 bases are TGCGCCAGCAAGGACGGGAGCTCCTACGAGCAGTACTTC.

At least ten counts were recorded for this clonotype. The chain recombines TRBV6-2 or TRBV6-3 with TRBJ1-1; 10 bases match TRBD1. This CDR3 contains 13 residues. Looked up from germline, CDR1 is MNHEY and CDR2 is SVGEGT. V lost 6 bases, J lost 4 bases, and 2 bases stayed unmatched. This CDR3 reads CASRTGGSTEAFF. For the CDR3, the DNA is TGTGCCAGCAGGACAGGGGGCAGCACTGAAGCTTTCTTT.

The sample holds a few counts of this clonotype. The chain joins TRBV3-1 to TRBJ2-2, with 8 bases fitting TRBD2. The trim removed 1 base at V and 7 bases at J, leaving 8 bases unmatched. Germline loops: CDR1 LGHDT, CDR2 YNNKEL (reference sequence). The CDR3 length is 16 residues. In DNA, the CDR3 is TGTGCCAGCAGCCAAGTAATCGGGGGGGCCCACGGGGAGCTGTTTTTT. Amino acids: CASSQVIGGAHGELFF.

A few counts support this clonotype. V usage is TRBV20-1 and J usage is TRBJ2-1, with 8 bases lining up with TRBD1. The trim removed 6 bases at V and 1 base at J, leaving 11 bases unmatched. The CDR3 spans 16 residues. Per germline, CDR1 DFQATT and CDR2 SNEGSKA (reference sequence). CDR3 amino acids: CSARRGQALSYNEQFF. DNA of the CDR3: TGCAGTGCCCGCAGGGGGCAAGCCTTATCCTACAATGAGCAGTTCTTC.

This chain connects TRBV6-5 to TRBJ2-3; D ambiguous. The CDR3 loop spans 15 amino acids. V was cut by 2 bases and J by 0 bases, with 9 bases left in between. Germline assignment: CDR1 MNHEY and CDR2 SVGAGI. CDR3: CASSYKRSSTDTQYF. The CDR3 nucleotides read TGTGCCAGCAGTTACAAGAGAAGTAGCACAGATACGCAGTATTTT.

This clonotype was seen many times. The CDR3 region is CSGERNTEAFF. DNA of the CDR3: TGCAGCGGTGAGAGGAACACTGAAGCTTTCTTT. V is TRBV29-1 and J is TRBJ1-1; D remains ambiguous. CDR1 is SQVTM and CDR2 is ANQGSEA in the germline V gene. CDR3 length: 11 amino acids. V lost 7 bases and J 1 base, leaving 7 bases between the germline ends. The full variable domain, its missing parts supplied by reference TRBV29-1 and TRBJ1-1, is SAVISQKPSRDICQRGTSLTIQCQVDSQVTMMFWYRQQPGQSLTLIATANQGSEATYESGFVIDKFPISRPNLTFSTLTVSNMSPEDSSIYLCSGERNTEAFFGQGTRLTVV.

This clonotype was seen repeatedly, ten times or more. The chain joins TRBV7-2 to TRBJ1-2; D might be TRBD1 (5 bases). Germline V CDR1 and CDR2: SGHTA, FQGNSA. The CDR3 has 14 amino acids. Trimming removed 4 bases at V and 0 bases at J, with 9 bases between. The CDR3 nucleotides read TGTGCCAGCAGCTCGGACAATTCTAACTATGGCTACACCTTC. This translates into CASSSDNSNYGYTF.

This clonotype was recorded at least ten times. The chain is built from TRBV6-2 or TRBV6-3 and TRBJ2-6, with 9 bases matching TRBD1. This CDR3 has 24 residues. The germline V gene has CDR1 MNHEY and CDR2 SVGEGT. Germline trimming cut 2 bases from V and 2 bases from J; bases unmatched to any gene: 25. This CDR3 reads CASSYDFYIILRDRATTGANVLTF. CDR3 nucleotides: TGTGCCAGCAGTTACGACTTTTATATCATACTCCGGGACAGGGCGACGACTGGGGCCAACGTCCTGACTTTC.

This chain links TRBV5-6 with TRBJ1-1; unclear D gene. The germline V gene encodes CDR1 SGHDT and CDR2 YYEEEE. The V gene lost 3 bases and the J gene lost 1 base, with 7 bases spanning the gap. CDR3 size: 13 residues. CDR3 nucleotides: TGTGCCAGCAGCTCCAACTGGAACACTGAAGCTTTCTTT. Its translation: CASSSNWNTEAFF.